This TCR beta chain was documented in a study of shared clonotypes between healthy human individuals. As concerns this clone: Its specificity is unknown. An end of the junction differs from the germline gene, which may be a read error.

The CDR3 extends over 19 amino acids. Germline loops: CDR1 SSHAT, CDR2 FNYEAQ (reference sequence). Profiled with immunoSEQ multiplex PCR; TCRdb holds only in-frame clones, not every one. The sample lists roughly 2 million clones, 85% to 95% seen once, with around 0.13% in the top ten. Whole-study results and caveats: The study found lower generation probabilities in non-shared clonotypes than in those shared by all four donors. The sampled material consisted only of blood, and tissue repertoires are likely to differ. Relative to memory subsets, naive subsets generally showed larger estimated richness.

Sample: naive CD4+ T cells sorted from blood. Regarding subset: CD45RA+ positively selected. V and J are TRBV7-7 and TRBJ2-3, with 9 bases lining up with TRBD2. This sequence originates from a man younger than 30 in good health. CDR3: CASSLEPPGLAGSTDTQYF. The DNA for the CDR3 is TGTGCTAGCAGCTTAGAGCCTCCGGGGCTAGCGGGGAGCACAGATACGCAGTATTTT.